The clone carrying this TCR beta chain was seen many times. Profiling that covered TCR beta VDJ and CDR3 relied on genomic DNA as its template. TCRdb re-called the reads through MiXCR, storing one row per CDR3 protein. The data show some 190,000 distinct CDR3 sequences, roughly half seen once. Trimming cost V 2 bases and J 4 bases; bases outside gene matches: 3. Germline V gene data show CDR1 as KGHDR and CDR2 as SFDVKD. The CDR3 has 16 amino acids. This sample stems from a study of CD8+CD57+ T cells in acquired aplastic anemia. Study-level information: Recorded DNA amounts for sorted CD4+ and CD8+ cells had an average of 3.2 ug.

The receptor's source is a human donor in good health, serving as a control. Specimen: sorted CD4+, CD8+, or CD8+CD57+ T cells (not recorded which) from PBMCs. The chain links TRBV24-1 to TRBJ2-3; 12 bases fit TRBD1. CDR3 in DNA: TGTGCCACCAGTGATTCCGGGACAGGGGGCGCAGATACGCAGTATTTT. Its protein product is CATSDSGTGGADTQYF.